A single sample gave rise to the 9 T cell receptor beta chains below, sequenced in a study of OX40 agonist ivuxolimab in advanced cancers. TCRdb keeps only in-frame clones here, not all; method: immunoSEQ multiplex PCR. This sample has more than 45,000 clones; 70% to 80% occur once, and the top ten carry 0.95% to 1.5%. The specimen was CD4+ or CD8+ T cells sorted from blood, collected in a trial of the OX40 agonist ivuxolimab. These TCRs come from an adult with an advanced solid tumor such as melanoma, head and neck, liver or kidney cancer.

On this clone itself: An end of the junction does not agree with germline; a read error may underlie this. The chain recombines TRBV18 with TRBJ1-1; D is uncertain. CDR1 is KGHSH, CDR2 LQKENI, per germline. The CDR3 is made up of 12 amino acids. CDR3 amino acids: CASSLGRAEAFF. DNA for the CDR3: TGTGCCAGTTCACTAGGTAGGGCGGAAGCTTTCTTT.

V and J are TRBV29-1 and TRBJ1-1; D unresolved. The germline V gene encodes CDR1 SQVTM and CDR2 ANQGSEA. With 5 bases removed from V and 1 base from J, the gap between germline ends came to 14 bases. The CDR3 spans 14 residues. The CDR3 protein is CSVREQIRNTEAFF. CDR3 sequence (DNA): TGCAGCGTTAGGGAGCAGATAAGGAACACTGAAGCTTTCTTT.

This chain links TRBV29-1 with TRBJ2-7, with D hard to call. The CDR3 covers 10 residues. Germline V gives CDR1 SQVTM, CDR2 ANQGSEA. Trimming left V 4 bases short and J 7 bases short, with 8 bases between. The CDR3 here is CSVGSSEQYF. The CDR3 coding sequence is TGCAGCGTTGGTAGTTCTGAGCAGTACTTC.

The gene calls are TRBV4-1 and TRBJ2-2; 8 bases map to TRBD2. CDR1 and CDR2 (germline): MGHRA, YSYEKL. With 0 bases clipped from V and 4 bases from J, the junction kept 10 bases outside the gene matches. The CDR3 runs to 18 residues. CDR3 DNA: TGCGCCAGCAGCCAAGAAGGTAGCGGGGACTGGGGCACCGGGGAGCTGTTTTTT. Its translation is CASSQEGSGDWGTGELFF.

This chain's CDR3 is CASSLLGLNYEQYF. The CDR3 DNA reads TGTGCCAGTTCACTCTTGGGACTAAACTACGAGCAGTACTTC. The chain joins TRBV6-5 to TRBJ2-7; 7 nucleotides match TRBD2. CDR3 size: 14 residues. J gave up 3 bases and V 9 bases, and 11 bases lay outside the gene matches. Germline CDR1 is MNHEY and CDR2 is SVGAGI.

The V gene is TRBV7-2, the J gene TRBJ2-7, with a tentative D call TRBD1 (6 bases). Germline-derived CDR1 and CDR2 are SGHTA and FQGNSA. The CDR3 totals 15 residues. Trimming took 5 bases from V and 0 from J, leaving 14 bases between them. For the CDR3, the DNA is TGTGCCAGCAGCCCTCAGGGGTTTGACTCCTACGAGCAGTACTTC. Translation: CASSPQGFDSYEQYF.

The chain joins TRBV5-1 to TRBJ1-4; no clear D. V gave up 0 bases and J gave up 8 bases, with 14 bases separating them. This CDR3 has 15 residues. Germline assignment: CDR1 SGHRS and CDR2 YFSETQ. The CDR3 DNA sequence: TGCGCCAGCAGCTTGGTGGCAGCCACGGGAGAAAAACTGTTTTTT. Its translation: CASSLVAATGEKLFF. The full variable domain, rest sourced from reference TRBV5-1 and TRBJ1-4, is KAGVTQTPRYLIKTRGQQVTLSCSPISGHRSVSWYQQTPGQGLQFLFEYFSETQRNKGNFPGRFSGRQFSNSRSEMNVSTLELGDSALYLCASSLVAATGEKLFFGSGTQLSVL.

This chain joins TRBV29-1 and TRBJ2-3; D unclear. V shed 7 bases and J shed 1 base, with 9 bases lying between them. Germline V gene sequence: CDR1 SQVTM, CDR2 ANQGSEA. The CDR3 consists of 12 residues. The CDR3, as DNA: TGCAGCGGAAGTTTGGGCACAGATACGCAGTATTTT. This sequence encodes CSGSLGTDTQYF.

The genes are TRBV11-1 and TRBJ2-7, with D possibly matching TRBD1 (5 bases). Germline V gives CDR1 SGHAT, CDR2 FQDESV (reference sequence). Trimming stripped 1 base from V and 3 bases from J, with 7 bases between. The CDR3 has 13 residues. DNA of the CDR3: TGTGCCAGCAGCTTAGGACAGAACTACGAGCAGTACTTC. This codes for CASSLGQNYEQYF.